This T cell receptor (beta chain) was captured in a study of OX40 agonist ivuxolimab in advanced cancers. Germline V lookup: CDR1 MGHRA, CDR2 YSYEKL. This CDR3 has 15 residues. The junction had 6 bases not matched to a gene; V was cut back by 3 bases and J by 4 bases. In regard to this clone: The target antigen is unknown.

The data were produced by immunoSEQ multiplex PCR, yet TCRdb's version contains in-frame clones alone and is incomplete. The sample shows 60,000 to 65,000 clones, roughly 89% of them seen only once. Points from the study as a whole: At 0.1 to 3.0 mg/kg and by week 6, CD4+ and CD8+ T cells in the blood had expanded clonally. The work left the antigen specificity of expanded peripheral T cells undetermined. Patients with a partial response at 0.1-3.0 mg/kg had among the lowest clonal expansion.

This chain joins TRBV4-1 and TRBJ2-3; 8 nucleotides match TRBD2. This sample comprised CD4+ or CD8+ T cells sorted from blood, obtained in a trial of the OX40 agonist ivuxolimab. The clonotype originates from an adult with an advanced solid tumor such as melanoma, head and neck, liver or kidney cancer. In DNA form, the CDR3 reads TGCGCCAGCAGCCACCGTAGCGGGAACCCAGATACGCAGTATTTT. Translation gives CASSHRSGNPDTQYF.